This TCR beta chain came from a study of blood T cell repertoires in COVID-19. Whole-study context: Whether acute or convalescent, the COVID-19 samples came from the United States, Italy and Spain. T cells, B-cell-depleted T cells, or PBMCs provided the cDNA or gDNA that served as material.

Germline V lookup: CDR1 SEHNR, CDR2 FQNEAQ (reference sequence). Germline trimming cut 6 bases from V and 3 bases from J; bases unmatched to any gene: 11. The CDR3 is 15 amino acids. Per the original methods: Amplification of reference gene primers provided the estimated nucleated cell counts. The method was immunoSEQ multiplex PCR; TCRdb's version includes in-frame clones alone and lacks a portion of them. D and trimming were read from the DNA, whereas the V and J calls and clone size are those reported in that table. The data hold 100,000 to 150,000 clones, with about 83% observed a single time. The TCR originated in a man in his 60s with acute or convalescent COVID-19. Sequencing was performed on peripheral blood. This chain joins TRBV7-9 and TRBJ2-7; 7 nucleotides agree with TRBD2. The chain's CDR3 is CASSLGGFHYYEQYF. DNA for the CDR3: TGTGCCAGCAGTTTGGGAGGGTTCCACTACTACGAGCAGTACTTC.